This T cell receptor beta chain came from a study of regulatory T cells in long-lasting Graves disease. Assembly of TCR beta libraries relied on iRepertoire HTBI primers together with Arm-PCR of CDR3 regions. Each CDR3 protein gets one entry after TCRdb re-called the multiplex PCR reads with MiXCR. The table lists 550,000 or so distinct CDR3 sequences, 9.5% to 15% of them singletons. The time point was: newly diagnosed GD, antithyroid drugs for less than 3 months. TCR sequences were obtained from RNA taken from PBMCs. Trimming removed 7 bases from V and 5 bases from J; junction bases left unmatched: 14. Germline V gene lookup returns CDR1 MNHEY and CDR2 SMNVEV (reference sequence). This CDR3 has 15 amino acids. This clonotype occurred many times. This sample also appeared in a second study, on T cells in Graves' hyperthyroidism and ophthalmopathy.

V gene TRBV27 combines with J gene TRBJ2-7; 7 bases fit TRBD2. The source material was peripheral blood mononuclear cells (PBMCs), sampled at new diagnosis, from a patient treated with antithyroid drugs. This clonotype was sampled from a woman aged 30 to 39 with Graves disease. The CDR3 sequence is CASTPPVAGLDEQYF. CDR3 nucleotides: TGTGCCAGCACCCCACCCGTAGCGGGCCTCGACGAGCAGTACTTC.